Below are 23 T cell receptor beta chains sequenced from a single sample in a study of T cells in Graves' hyperthyroidism and ophthalmopathy. It was RNA transcripts that yielded the amplified TCR beta CDR3 regions. The HTBI primer set was used in a first-round RT-PCR of the TCR CDR3. Using its own MiXCR run on the multiplex PCR reads, TCRdb lists one record per CDR3 protein. The table shows hundreds of thousands of distinct CDR3 sequences, with about 15% occurring only once. The specimen sequenced was blood. The receptor set was obtained from a woman aged 18-30 years with Graves' hyperthyroidism.

J is TRBJ2-1 and V is TRBV7-9; weak D call: TRBD2 (5 bases). This CDR3 is 15 amino acids long. Germline CDR1 is SEHNR and CDR2 is FQNEAQ (reference sequence). V lost 3 bases and J lost 5, with 14 bases in between. The CDR3 nucleotides read TGTGCCAGCAGCTTTAGCGAGGGCCTACACAATGAGCAGTTCTTC. As protein: CASSFSEGLHNEQFF.

This rearrangement joins TRBV10-3 to TRBJ2-3; D remains ambiguous. CDR3 length: 14 residues. The V and J ends lost 4 bases and 5 bases respectively, with 13 bases between them. Germline CDR1 is ENHRY and CDR2 is SYGVKD. The CDR3 region is CAISALSIRDTQYF. The CDR3 DNA reads as TGTGCCATCAGTGCCCTCTCGATCCGAGATACGCAGTATTTT.

The table lists this clonotype with many counts. V usage is TRBV3-1 and J usage is TRBJ2-7, with 10 bases lining up with TRBD1. CDR3 length equals 15 residues. Germline CDR1 is LGHDT and CDR2 is YNNKEL (reference sequence). With 7 bases clipped from V and 3 bases from J, the junction kept 9 bases outside the gene matches. This chain's CDR3 is CASTPGQGVYYEQYF. CDR3 sequence (DNA): TGTGCCAGCACACCCGGACAGGGGGTGTACTACGAGCAGTACTTC.

In its sample, this clonotype was seen many times. The rearrangement links TRBV6-5 to TRBJ2-7; D gene unclear. V dropped 0 bases and J dropped 3 bases, with 18 bases sitting between them. Germline values: CDR1 MNHEY, CDR2 SVGAGI. The CDR3 consists of 17 residues. The CDR3 loop is CASSYSRLGSPSYEQYF. The DNA of the CDR3 is TGTGCCAGCAGTTACTCGAGGCTGGGCAGCCCTAGCTACGAGCAGTACTTC.

This chain uses TRBV20-1 with TRBJ2-7, with TRBD1 as a possible D gene (5 bases). Germline V gene data show CDR1 as DFQATT and CDR2 as SNEGSKA (reference sequence). Trimming stripped 0 bases from V and 3 bases from J, with 30 bases between. The CDR3 spans 20 residues. CDR3 protein: CSARDLKNPDSAGLDYEQYF. DNA for the CDR3: TGCAGTGCTAGAGATCTTAAAAACCCCGACAGCGCCGGGCTTGACTACGAGCAGTACTTC.

This clonotype was seen a handful of times. CDR3 in DNA: TGTGCCAGCACTCATATTAGGGGGACAGTACCCTCTGGGGCCAACGTCCTGACTTTC. It translates to CASTHIRGTVPSGANVLTF. The chain links TRBV27 to TRBJ2-6; 7 bases agree with TRBD1. After removal of 7 bases from V and 0 bases from J, the junction contained 15 bases not matched to a gene. Germline V lookup: CDR1 MNHEY, CDR2 SMNVEV (reference sequence). This CDR3 region has 19 residues.

This clonotype was observed at least ten times. The V gene is TRBV12-3 or TRBV12-4, the J gene TRBJ1-1, with TRBD1 as a possible D gene (5 bases). V lost 3 bases and J 4 bases, leaving 12 bases between the germline ends. This CDR3 is built from 14 residues. CDR3 loop: CASSFIGTGTEAFF. The CDR3 DNA is TGTGCCAGCAGTTTTATAGGGACGGGCACTGAAGCTTTCTTT.

This clonotype was picked up a small number of times. V is TRBV3-1 and J is TRBJ2-3, with D unresolved. This CDR3 has 14 residues. Trimming took off 1 base at V and 2 bases at J, with 7 bases between the two ends. The germline gives CDR1 LGHDT, CDR2 YNNKEL (reference sequence). CDR3 region: CASSQVRPTDTQYF. CDR3 DNA sequence: TGTGCCAGCAGCCAAGTCAGACCCACAGATACGCAGTATTTT.

This clonotype was seen many times. V is TRBV3-1 and J is TRBJ2-7; 8 nucleotides line up with TRBD1. With V trimmed by 4 bases and J by 7 bases, 6 bases remained unmatched. Germline-derived CDR1 and CDR2 are LGHDT and YNNKEL (reference sequence). The length of the CDR3 is 13 residues. The CDR3 reads CASSLRQGQEQYF. CDR3 DNA: TGTGCCAGCAGCCTCCGACAGGGGCAAGAGCAGTACTTC.

Notes on this clonotype: The junction does not match germline at one end; this may be a read error. J is TRBJ1-2 and V is TRBV7-2; unclear D gene. This CDR3 has 18 residues. CDR1 is SGHTA and CDR2 is FQGNSA in the germline V gene. In DNA, the CDR3 is TGTGCTAGCAGCTTAAGAGGACTAGCGGGAAAGAAAAACTATGGCTACACCTTC. This sequence encodes CASSLRGLAGKKNYGYTF.

The V call is TRBV6-1, the J call TRBJ2-3; D is tentatively TRBD1 or TRBD2 (7 bases each). CDR1 and CDR2 from the germline V gene are MNHNS and SASEGT. CDR3 length equals 17 residues. Trimming took 6 bases from V and 9 from J, leaving 28 bases between them. The CDR3 loop is CASRSTGRQGDRWTQYF. In DNA form, the CDR3 reads TGTGCCAGCAGATCAACCGGGAGGCAGGGGGACCGTTGGACGCAGTATTTT.

The chain joins TRBV27 to TRBJ2-1, with TRBD2 matching over 11 bases. The length of the CDR3 is 15 residues. V lost 7 bases, J lost 7 bases, and 9 bases stayed unmatched. Per germline, CDR1 MNHEY and CDR2 SMNVEV (reference sequence). The CDR3 region has the DNA TGTGCCAGCACCCCCGGGTCTAGCGGGAGGAATGAGCAGTTCTTC. Protein sequence: CASTPGSSGRNEQFF.

This clonotype was detected ten times or more. The chain recombines TRBV6-2 or TRBV6-3 with TRBJ2-7; D is possibly TRBD1 (7 bases). Germline V lookup: CDR1 MNHEY, CDR2 SVGEGT. Trimming shortened V by 5 bases and J by 6 bases, and 17 bases separated the two germline ends. The CDR3 runs 14 residues. Written as DNA, the CDR3 is TGTGCCAGCAGTCCCGAACGGAGGGGGCGCGAGCAGTACTTC. This translates into CASSPERRGREQYF.

The rearrangement uses TRBV5-1 and TRBJ2-1, with D perhaps TRBD1 or TRBD2 (5 bases each). There are 16 residues in the CDR3. Trimming stripped 2 bases from V and 7 bases from J, with 19 bases between. Germline V gene lookup returns CDR1 SGHRS and CDR2 YFSETQ. The CDR3: CASSFIIGTLGNEQFF. DNA for the CDR3: TGCGCCAGCAGCTTCATTATCGGGACCCTAGGGAATGAGCAGTTCTTC. The whole variable domain, filled in from reference TRBV5-1 and TRBJ2-1, reads KAGVTQTPRYLIKTRGQQVTLSCSPISGHRSVSWYQQTPGQGLQFLFEYFSETQRNKGNFPGRFSGRQFSNSRSEMNVSTLELGDSALYLCASSFIIGTLGNEQFFGPGTRLTVL.

This clonotype was seen many times. DNA for the CDR3: TGTGCCAGCAGCTTAGGCCAGGGGAGTAATGAAAAACTGTTTTTT. Its translation: CASSLGQGSNEKLFF. The chain links TRBV7-9 to TRBJ1-4; TRBD1 is a possible D gene (6 bases). This CDR3 spans 15 amino acids. CDR1 is SEHNR and CDR2 is FQNEAQ in the germline V gene (reference sequence). V lost 1 base and J lost 4, with 10 bases in between.

This sequence joins TRBV19 and TRBJ2-5, with 12 bases fitting TRBD2. The CDR3 extends over 19 amino acids. V was clipped by 2 bases and J by 5 bases; unmatched bases: 15. Germline-derived CDR1 and CDR2 are LNHDA and SQIVND (reference sequence). This CDR3 is CASSISRTSGIRGRETQYF. The CDR3 nucleotides read TGTGCCAGTAGTATATCTAGGACTAGCGGGATACGAGGGAGGGAGACCCAGTACTTC. The full variable domain, its missing parts supplied by reference TRBV19 and TRBJ2-5, is DGGITQSPKYLFRKEGQNVTLSCEQNLNHDAMYWYRQDPGQGLRLIYYSQIVNDFQKGDIAEGYSVSREKKESFPLTVTSAQKNPTAFYLCASSISRTSGIRGRETQYFGPGTRLLVL.

The V gene is TRBV29-1, the J gene TRBJ2-1; 9 bases map to TRBD2. Germline V gives CDR1 SQVTM, CDR2 ANQGSEA. The trim removed 5 bases at V and 6 bases at J, leaving 5 bases unmatched. CDR3 length: 13 amino acids. CDR3 bases: TGCAGCGTTTGGACTAGCGACGCCAATGAGCAGTTCTTC. Its protein is CSVWTSDANEQFF.

In this sample, this clonotype turned up once. Given a much more abundant clone one base away, this may be a read error. Because it lacks the conserved phenylalanine or tryptophan at the end, this CDR3 is likely a read error. The V call is TRBV7-2, the J call TRBJ2-7; 7 nucleotides line up with TRBD2. The CDR3 is 14 amino acids. V shed 2 bases and J 0 bases; nucleotides not matched to a gene: 1. Germline CDR1 reads SGHTA; CDR2 reads FQGNSA. CDR3 residues: CASSLREGSYEQYL. For the CDR3, the DNA is TGTGCCAGCAGCTTAAGGGAGGGCTCCTACGAGCAGTACTTG.

This chain joins TRBV14 and TRBJ2-3; possibly TRBD1 for D (5 bases). The CDR3 consists of 14 residues. V was clipped by 5 bases and J by 4 bases, with 13 bases between them. CDR1 is SGHDN and CDR2 is FVKESK in the germline V gene. The chain's CDR3 is CASSDINRPDTQYF. CDR3 DNA sequence: TGTGCCAGCAGCGATATTAACAGGCCAGATACGCAGTATTTT.

This clonotype showed up many times. V usage is TRBV7-9 and J usage is TRBJ2-1, with D perhaps matching TRBD1 (6 bases). In germline, CDR1 is SEHNR, CDR2 FQNEAQ (reference sequence). The V end lost 8 bases, the J end lost 8 bases, and 22 bases lay between the germline ends. CDR3 length: 15 residues. CDR3 in DNA: TGTGCCAGCCTAATCCGGGACACACTTTTGGATGAGCAGTTCTTC. Translating it yields CASLIRDTLLDEQFF.

This clonotype was counted only a few times. The chain employs TRBV4-1 and TRBJ2-2, with 8 bases that match TRBD1. This CDR3 region has 17 residues. V lost 4 bases and J lost 0; bases outside the gene matches: 7. The germline CDR1 and CDR2 sequences are MGHRA and YSYEKL. CDR3 DNA: TGCGCCAGCAGCCCTGGGGACAGGTACTCGAACACCGGGGAGCTGTTTTTT. Amino acid sequence: CASSPGDRYSNTGELFF.

This clonotype was seen many times. This rearrangement joins TRBV30 to TRBJ1-1, with D perhaps TRBD1 (6 bases). This CDR3 has 15 amino acids. The V gene's germline CDR1 is GTSNPN and CDR2 SVGIG (reference sequence). Trimming took off 2 bases at V and 6 bases at J, with 19 bases between the two ends. CDR3 residues: CAWSRGPGQGAEAFF. DNA of the CDR3: TGTGCCTGGAGTCGCGGCCCGGGACAAGGGGCTGAAGCTTTCTTT.

This clonotype appeared many times. The genes are TRBV5-1 and TRBJ1-2, with unresolved D. CDR1 is SGHRS and CDR2 is YFSETQ in the germline V gene. With 0 bases removed from V and 7 bases from J, the gap between germline ends came to 13 bases. The CDR3 is made up of 14 amino acids. CDR3 nucleotide sequence: TGCGCCAGCAGCTTGGAGTCGTCCTTAGGTGGCTACACCTTC. This gives the protein CASSLESSLGGYTF.